This T cell receptor (beta chain) originates from a study of T-cell reconstitution after alpha-beta-depleted transplantation in children. Turning to this clonotype: The antigen is not known.

Germline loops: CDR1 SGHRS, CDR2 YFSETQ. This CDR3 region has 15 residues. V dropped 0 bases and J dropped 7 bases, with 13 bases sitting between them. Whole-study findings and limits: Several hundred expanded graft clones reportedly gave rise to the alpha-beta T cells present about two months after transplant.

The TCRbeta library incorporated unique molecular identifiers. TCRdb analysed the PCR reads with MiXCR anew, one entry per CDR3 protein. The data hold hundreds of thousands of distinct CDR3 sequences, with roughly a tenth observed a single time. The sequences come from PBMCs, collected before TCRalphabeta/CD19-depleted stem cell transplant. This sequence joins TRBV5-1 and TRBJ2-2, with D unclear. The source of this sequence is a child less than two years old with acute myeloid leukemia, due to receive a stem cell transplant. CDR3 DNA sequence: TGCGCCAGCAGCTTGGTTCAGGATAATCTCGGGGAGCTGTTTTTT. Translated, it gives CASSLVQDNLGELFF. Full variable domain (rest looked up from reference TRBV5-1 and TRBJ2-2): KAGVTQTPRYLIKTRGQQVTLSCSPISGHRSVSWYQQTPGQGLQFLFEYFSETQRNKGNFPGRFSGRQFSNSRSEMNVSTLELGDSALYLCASSLVQDNLGELFFGEGSRLTVL.